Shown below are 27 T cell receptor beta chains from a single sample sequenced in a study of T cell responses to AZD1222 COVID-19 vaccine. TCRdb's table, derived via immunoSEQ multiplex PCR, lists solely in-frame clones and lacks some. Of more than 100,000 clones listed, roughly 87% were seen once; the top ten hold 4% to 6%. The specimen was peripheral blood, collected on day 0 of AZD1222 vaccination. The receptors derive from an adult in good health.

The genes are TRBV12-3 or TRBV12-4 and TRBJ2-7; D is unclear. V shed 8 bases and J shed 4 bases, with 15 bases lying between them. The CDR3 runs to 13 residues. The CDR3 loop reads CASRALGQYEQYF. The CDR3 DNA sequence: TGTGCCAGCCGGGCCTTAGGGCAGTACGAGCAGTACTTC.

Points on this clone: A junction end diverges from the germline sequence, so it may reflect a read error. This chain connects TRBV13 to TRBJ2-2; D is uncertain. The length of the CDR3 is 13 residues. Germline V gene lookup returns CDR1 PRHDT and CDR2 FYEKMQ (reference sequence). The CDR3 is CASSLGSAGELFF. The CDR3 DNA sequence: TGTGCCAGCAGCTTAGGGTCAGCCGGAGAGCTGTTTTTT.

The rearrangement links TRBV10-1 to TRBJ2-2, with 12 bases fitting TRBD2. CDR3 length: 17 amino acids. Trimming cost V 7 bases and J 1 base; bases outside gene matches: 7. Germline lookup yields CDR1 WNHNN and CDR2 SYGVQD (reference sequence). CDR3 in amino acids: CASTKLAGGKNTGELFF. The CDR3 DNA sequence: TGCGCCAGCACCAAACTAGCGGGGGGAAAGAACACCGGGGAGCTGTTTTTT.

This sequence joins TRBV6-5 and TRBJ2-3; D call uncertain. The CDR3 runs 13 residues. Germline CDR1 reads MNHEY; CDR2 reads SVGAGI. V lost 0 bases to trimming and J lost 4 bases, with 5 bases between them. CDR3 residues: CASSYSEADTQYF. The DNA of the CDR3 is TGTGCCAGCAGTTACTCGGAAGCAGATACGCAGTATTTT.

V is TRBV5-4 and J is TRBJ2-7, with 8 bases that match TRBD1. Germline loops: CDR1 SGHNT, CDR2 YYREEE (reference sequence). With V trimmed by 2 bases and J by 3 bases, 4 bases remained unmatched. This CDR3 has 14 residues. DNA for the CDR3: TGTGCCAGCAGCTTACAGGGGGGAGGCTACGAGCAGTACTTC. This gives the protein CASSLQGGGYEQYF.

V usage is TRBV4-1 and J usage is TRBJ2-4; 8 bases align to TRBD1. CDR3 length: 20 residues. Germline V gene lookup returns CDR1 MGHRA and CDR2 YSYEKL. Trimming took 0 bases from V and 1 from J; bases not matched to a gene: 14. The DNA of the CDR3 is TGCGCCAGCAGCCAAGATAAGGCAGGGGGCCGAGTGCGGGCCAAAAACATTCAGTACTTC. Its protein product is CASSQDKAGGRVRAKNIQYF.

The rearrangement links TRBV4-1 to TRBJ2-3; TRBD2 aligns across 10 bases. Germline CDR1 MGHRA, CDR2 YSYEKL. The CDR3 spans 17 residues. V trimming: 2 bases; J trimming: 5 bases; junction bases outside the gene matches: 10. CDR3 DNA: TGCGCCAGCAGCCAACCTTTAGCGGGGGGTCGATTAGATACGCAGTATTTT. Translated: CASSQPLAGGRLDTQYF.

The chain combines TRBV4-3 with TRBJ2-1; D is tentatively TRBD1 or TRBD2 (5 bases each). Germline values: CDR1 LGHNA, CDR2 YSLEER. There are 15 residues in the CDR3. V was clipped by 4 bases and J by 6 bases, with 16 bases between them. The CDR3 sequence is CASSPGTAPFNEQFF. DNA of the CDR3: TGCGCCAGCAGCCCCGGGACGGCGCCCTTCAATGAGCAGTTCTTC.

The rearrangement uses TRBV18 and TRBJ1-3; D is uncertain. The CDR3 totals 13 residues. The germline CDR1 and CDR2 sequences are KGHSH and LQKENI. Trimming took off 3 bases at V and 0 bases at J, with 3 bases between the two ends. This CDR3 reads CASSPDSGNTIYF. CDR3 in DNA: TGTGCCAGCTCACCCGACTCTGGAAACACCATATATTTT.

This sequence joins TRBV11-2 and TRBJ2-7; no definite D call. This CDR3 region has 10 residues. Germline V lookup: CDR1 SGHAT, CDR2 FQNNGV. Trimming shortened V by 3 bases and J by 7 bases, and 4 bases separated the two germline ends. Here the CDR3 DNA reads TGTGCCAGCAGCTTGAGGGAGCAGTACTTC. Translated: CASSLREQYF.

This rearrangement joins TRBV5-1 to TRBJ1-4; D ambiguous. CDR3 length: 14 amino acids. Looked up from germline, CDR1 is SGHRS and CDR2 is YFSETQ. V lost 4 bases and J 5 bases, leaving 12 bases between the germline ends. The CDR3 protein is CASSPGRENEKLFF. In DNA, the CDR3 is TGCGCCAGCAGCCCAGGACGAGAAAATGAAAAACTGTTTTTT.

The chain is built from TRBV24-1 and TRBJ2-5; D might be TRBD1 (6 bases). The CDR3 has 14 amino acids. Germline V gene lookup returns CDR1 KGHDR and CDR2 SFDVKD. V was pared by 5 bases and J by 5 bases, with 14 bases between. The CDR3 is CATSGPGTRETQYF. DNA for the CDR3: TGTGCCACCAGTGGCCCCGGGACAAGGGAGACCCAGTACTTC.

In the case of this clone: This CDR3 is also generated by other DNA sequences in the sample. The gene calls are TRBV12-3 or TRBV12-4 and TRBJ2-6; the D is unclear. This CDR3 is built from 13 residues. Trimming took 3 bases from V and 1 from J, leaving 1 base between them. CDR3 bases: TGTGCCAGCAGTTTTTCTGGGGCCAACGTCCTGACTTTC. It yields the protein CASSFSGANVLTF.

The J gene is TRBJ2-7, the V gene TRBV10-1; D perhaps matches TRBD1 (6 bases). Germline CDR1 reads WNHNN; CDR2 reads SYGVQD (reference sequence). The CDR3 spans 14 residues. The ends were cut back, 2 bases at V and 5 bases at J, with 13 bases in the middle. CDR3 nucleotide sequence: TGCGCCAGCAGTGAGGAGGGGGTAAAGGACGAGCAGTACTTC. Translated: CASSEEGVKDEQYF.

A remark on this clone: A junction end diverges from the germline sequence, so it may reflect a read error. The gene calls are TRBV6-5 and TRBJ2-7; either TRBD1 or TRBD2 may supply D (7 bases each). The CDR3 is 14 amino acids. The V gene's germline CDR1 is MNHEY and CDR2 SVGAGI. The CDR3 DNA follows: TGTGCCAGCAGTTACGTGGCAGGGGGGGACGAGCAATACTTC. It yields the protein CASSYVAGGDEQYF.

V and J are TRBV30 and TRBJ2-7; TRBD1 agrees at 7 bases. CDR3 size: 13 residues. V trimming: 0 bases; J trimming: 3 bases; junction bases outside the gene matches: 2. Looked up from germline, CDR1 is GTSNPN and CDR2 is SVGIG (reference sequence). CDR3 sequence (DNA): TGTGCCTGGAGTGTAGGGGACAGCTACGAGCAGTACTTC. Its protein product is CAWSVGDSYEQYF.

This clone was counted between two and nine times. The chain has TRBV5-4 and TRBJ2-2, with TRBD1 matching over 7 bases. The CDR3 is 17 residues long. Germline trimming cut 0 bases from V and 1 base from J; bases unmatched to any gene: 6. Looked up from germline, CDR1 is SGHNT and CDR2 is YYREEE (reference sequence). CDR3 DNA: TGTGCCAGCAGCTTGGGGGCCGGGACAGTGAACACCGGGGAGCTGTTTTTT. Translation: CASSLGAGTVNTGELFF. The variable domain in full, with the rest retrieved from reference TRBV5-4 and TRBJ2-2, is ETGVTQSPTHLIKTRGQQVTLRCSSQSGHNTVSWYQQALGQGPQFIFQYYREEENGRGNFPPRFSGLQFPNYSSELNVNALELDDSALYLCASSLGAGTVNTGELFFGEGSRLTVL.

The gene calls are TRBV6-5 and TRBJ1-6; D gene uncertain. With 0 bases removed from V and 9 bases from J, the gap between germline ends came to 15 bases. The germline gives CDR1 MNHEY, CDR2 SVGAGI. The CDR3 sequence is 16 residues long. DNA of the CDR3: TGTGCCAGCAGTTACTCGCCGCCAGCAAGCGGTTCACCCCTCCACTTT. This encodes CASSYSPPASGSPLHF.

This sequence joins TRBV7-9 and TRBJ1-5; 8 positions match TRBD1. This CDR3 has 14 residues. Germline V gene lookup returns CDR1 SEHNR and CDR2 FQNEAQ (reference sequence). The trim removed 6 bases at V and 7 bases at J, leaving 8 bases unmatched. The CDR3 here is CASSWGQDGQPQHF. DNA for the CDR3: TGTGCCAGCAGTTGGGGACAGGATGGACAGCCCCAGCATTTT.

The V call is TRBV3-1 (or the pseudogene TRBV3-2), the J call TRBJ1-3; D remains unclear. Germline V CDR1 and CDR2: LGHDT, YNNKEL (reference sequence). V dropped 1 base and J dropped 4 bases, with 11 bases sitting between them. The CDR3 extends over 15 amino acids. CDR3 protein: CASSQGAGPGNTIYF. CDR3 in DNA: TGTGCCAGCAGCCAAGGTGCGGGTCCCGGAAACACCATATATTTT.

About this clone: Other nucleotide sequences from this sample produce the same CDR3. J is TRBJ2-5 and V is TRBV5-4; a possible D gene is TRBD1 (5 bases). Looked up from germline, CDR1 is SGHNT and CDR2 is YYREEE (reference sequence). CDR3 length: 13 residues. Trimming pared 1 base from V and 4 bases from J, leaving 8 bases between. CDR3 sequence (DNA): TGTGCCAGCAGCTTGTGGGGCGTAGAGACCCAGTACTTC. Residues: CASSLWGVETQYF.

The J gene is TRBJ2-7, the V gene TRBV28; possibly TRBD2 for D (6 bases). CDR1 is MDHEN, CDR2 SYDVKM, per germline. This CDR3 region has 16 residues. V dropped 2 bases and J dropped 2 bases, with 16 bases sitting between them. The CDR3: CASSLGGAFLPYEQYF. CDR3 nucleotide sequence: TGTGCCAGCAGTTTAGGCGGGGCCTTTCTTCCCTACGAGCAGTACTTC. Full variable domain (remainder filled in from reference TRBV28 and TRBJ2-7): DVKVTQSSRYLVKRTGEKVFLECVQDMDHENMFWYRQDPGLGLRLIYFSYDVKMKEKGDIPEGYSVSREKKERFSLILESASTNQTSMYLCASSLGGAFLPYEQYFGPGTRLTVT.

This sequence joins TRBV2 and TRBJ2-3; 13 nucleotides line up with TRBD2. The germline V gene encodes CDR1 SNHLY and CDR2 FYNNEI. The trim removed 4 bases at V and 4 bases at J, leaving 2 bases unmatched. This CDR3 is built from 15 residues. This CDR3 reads CASSATSGGADTQYF. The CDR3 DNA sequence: TGTGCCAGCAGTGCAACTAGCGGGGGGGCAGATACGCAGTATTTT. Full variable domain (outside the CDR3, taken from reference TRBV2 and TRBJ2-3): EPEVTQTPSHQVTQMGQEVILRCVPISNHLYFYWYRQILGQKVEFLVSFYNNEISEKSEIFDDQFSVERPDGSNFTLKIRSTKLEDSAMYFCASSATSGGADTQYFGPGTRLTVL.

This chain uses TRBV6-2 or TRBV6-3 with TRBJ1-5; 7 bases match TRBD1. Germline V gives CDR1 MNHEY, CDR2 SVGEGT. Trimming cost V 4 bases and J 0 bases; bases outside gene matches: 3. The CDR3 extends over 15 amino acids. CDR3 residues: CASSSGQNSNQPQHF. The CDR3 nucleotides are TGTGCCAGCAGTTCGGGACAGAATAGCAATCAGCCCCAGCATTTT.

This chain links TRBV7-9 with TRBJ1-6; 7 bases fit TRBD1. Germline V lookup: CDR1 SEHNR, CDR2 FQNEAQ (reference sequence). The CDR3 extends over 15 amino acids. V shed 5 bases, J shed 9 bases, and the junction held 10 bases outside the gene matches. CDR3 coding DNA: TGTGCCAGCAGCCCCCGGGACAGCACTAGTTCACCCCTCCACTTT. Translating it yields CASSPRDSTSSPLHF.

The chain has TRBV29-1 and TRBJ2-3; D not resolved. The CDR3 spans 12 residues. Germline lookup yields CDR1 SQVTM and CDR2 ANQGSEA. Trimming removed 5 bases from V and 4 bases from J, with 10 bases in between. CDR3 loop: CSVRFGPDTQYF. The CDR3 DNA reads TGCAGCGTTCGGTTTGGCCCAGATACGCAGTATTTT.

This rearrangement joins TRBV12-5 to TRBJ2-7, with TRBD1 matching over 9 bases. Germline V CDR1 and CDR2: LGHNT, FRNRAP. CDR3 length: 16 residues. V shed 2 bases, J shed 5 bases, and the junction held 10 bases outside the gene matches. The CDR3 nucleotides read TGTGCTAGTGGTTTGCCCCTTGGACAGGGGATGAACGAGCAGTACTTC. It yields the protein CASGLPLGQGMNEQYF.